The 28 T cell receptor beta chains below all came from one sample that was sequenced in a study of shared clonotypes between healthy human individuals. CD8 cells regarded as naive lacked CD45RO, were positively chosen for CCR7, and omitted terminally differentiated effector memory CD45RA+ cells. Sequenced by immunoSEQ multiplex PCR; TCRdb stores in-frame clones only, minus some. The data show roughly 2,000,000 clones, around 96% seen once. The sequenced sample was naive CD8+ T cells sorted from blood. These receptors originate from a man aged 18 to 30 in good health.

This clone was observed a single time. The sample holds other DNA sequences that translate to the same CDR3. This chain joins TRBV9 and TRBJ2-1; no clear D. The CDR3 is made up of 15 amino acids. V was cut by 0 bases and J by 0 bases, with 7 bases left in between. Germline V lookup: CDR1 SGDLS, CDR2 YYNGEE. The CDR3 sequence: CASSVEASSYNEQFF. The CDR3 nucleotides are TGTGCCAGCAGCGTAGAAGCGAGCTCCTACAATGAGCAGTTCTTC.

The chain has TRBV6-1 and TRBJ2-3, with TRBD1 as a possible D gene (6 bases). In germline, CDR1 is MNHNS, CDR2 SASEGT. Trimming took 2 bases from V and 3 from J, leaving 15 bases between them. The CDR3 sequence is 16 residues long. CDR3 sequence: CASSEWDMGETDTQYF. CDR3 in DNA: TGTGCCAGCAGTGAATGGGACATGGGCGAAACAGATACGCAGTATTTT.

Notes on this clone: This is likely an artifact of a read error, given a far larger clone one base away. This chain connects TRBV5-1 to TRBJ1-2; no clear D. Trimming pared 6 bases from V and 4 bases from J, leaving 7 bases between. CDR1 and CDR2 from the germline V gene are SGHRS and YFSETQ. The CDR3 sequence is 11 residues long. CDR3 in DNA: TGCGCCAGCACCGACGGCTATGGCTACACCTTC. Translated: CASTDGYGYTF.

Comment on this clone: The sample contains more than one DNA sequence encoding this CDR3. This chain joins TRBV6-5 and TRBJ2-7; 9 bases map to TRBD2. This CDR3 comprises 14 residues. The V segment lost 2 bases and the J segment 1 base; nucleotides outside the gene matches: 0. Looked up from germline, CDR1 is MNHEY and CDR2 is SVGAGI. The CDR3 DNA follows: TGTGCCAGCAGTTACACTAGCGGGTCCTACGAGCAGTACTTC. This gives the protein CASSYTSGSYEQYF.

The chain recombines TRBV7-9 with TRBJ2-3, with D perhaps TRBD1 or TRBD2 (6 bases each). Germline lookup yields CDR1 SEHNR and CDR2 FQNEAQ (reference sequence). Trimming shortened V by 5 bases and J by 2 bases, and 17 bases separated the two germline ends. The CDR3 contains 16 residues. CDR3 residues: CASSKNLGGNTDTQYF. CDR3 sequence (DNA): TGTGCCAGCAGCAAGAACCTGGGGGGCAACACAGATACGCAGTATTTT.

The chain carries TRBV9 and TRBJ1-1, with D tentatively TRBD1 (6 bases). The CDR3 is 16 residues long. The germline V gene encodes CDR1 SGDLS and CDR2 YYNGEE. V was pared by 3 bases and J by 1 base, with 16 bases between. The CDR3 reads CASSAYTGSENTEAFF. The CDR3 coding sequence is TGTGCCAGCAGCGCCTATACAGGGAGCGAGAACACTGAAGCTTTCTTT.

The chain recombines TRBV27 with TRBJ1-3; D not certain. The V end was cut by 5 bases, the J end by 4 bases, with 15 bases between. The CDR3 runs 15 residues. Germline values: CDR1 MNHEY, CDR2 SMNVEV (reference sequence). In DNA form, the CDR3 reads TGTGCCAGCAGTCCCGGGTTTTCCGGAGGAAACACCATATATTTT. It codes for CASSPGFSGGNTIYF.

J is TRBJ2-5 and V is TRBV2; TRBD2 matches 7 bases. This CDR3 spans 15 amino acids. Germline CDR1 reads SNHLY; CDR2 reads FYNNEI. Trimming at V came to 10 bases and at J to 5 bases, leaving 16 bases not matched to a gene. CDR3 bases: TGTGCCACACACAGCGGGGATGCGATGTGGGAGACCCAGTACTTC. Encoded protein: CATHSGDAMWETQYF.

This chain links TRBV4-3 with TRBJ2-7, with 10 bases that match TRBD2. The CDR3 runs 14 residues. Germline-derived CDR1 and CDR2 are LGHNA and YSLEER. J gave up 3 bases and V 5 bases, and 4 bases lay outside the gene matches. Written as DNA, the CDR3 is TGCGCCAGCAGCGCAGCTAGCGGGGGCTACGAGCAGTACTTC. Its protein product is CASSAASGGYEQYF.

The chain combines TRBV10-1 with TRBJ2-3; 11 positions agree with TRBD1. The CDR3 runs 15 residues. V shed 7 bases and J 3 bases; nucleotides not matched to a gene: 6. The germline V gene has CDR1 WNHNN and CDR2 SYGVQD (reference sequence). CDR3 sequence reads: CASIRDRGRTDTQYF. CDR3 bases: TGCGCCAGCATTAGGGACAGGGGGAGAACAGATACGCAGTATTTT.

This clone was counted between two and nine times. The chain's CDR3 is CASSDSNEQYF. The CDR3 DNA follows: TGTGCCAGCAGTGATTCTAACGAGCAGTACTTC. The chain recombines TRBV2 with TRBJ2-7; no reliable D call. Per germline, CDR1 SNHLY and CDR2 FYNNEI. The CDR3 contains 11 residues. Trimming pared 3 bases from V and 5 bases from J, leaving 5 bases between.

The rearrangement joins TRBV7-9 to TRBJ2-1; D may be TRBD2 (5 bases). V was clipped by 3 bases and J by 8 bases, with 11 bases between them. CDR1 is SEHNR, CDR2 FQNEAQ, per germline (reference sequence). The CDR3 totals 13 residues. In nucleotides, the CDR3 is TGTGCCAGCAGCTTGTTGCTGGAGGATGAGCAGTTCTTC. Protein product: CASSLLLEDEQFF.

CDR3 amino acids: CASSPTMGYEQYF. CDR3 DNA: TGTGCCAGCAGTCCGACTATGGGCTACGAGCAGTACTTC. V and J are TRBV27 and TRBJ2-7; TRBD2 is a possible D gene (5 bases). Trimming removed 5 bases from V and 3 bases from J, with 11 bases in between. CDR3 length: 13 residues. The germline V gene encodes CDR1 MNHEY and CDR2 SMNVEV (reference sequence).

Note on this clone: Other DNA variants within this sample encode the same CDR3. This chain links TRBV6-5 with TRBJ1-2; D uncertain. There are 13 residues in the CDR3. V lost 3 bases to trimming and J lost 4 bases, with 9 bases between them. Germline-derived CDR1 and CDR2 are MNHEY and SVGAGI. This chain's CDR3 is CASSYPGSYGYTF. CDR3 sequence (DNA): TGTGCCAGCAGTTATCCGGGGAGCTATGGCTACACCTTC.

The chain has TRBV30 and TRBJ1-4, with D hard to call. Per germline, CDR1 GTSNPN and CDR2 SVGIG (reference sequence). Trimming left V 1 base short and J 5 bases short, with 5 bases between. The length of the CDR3 is 12 residues. The CDR3 DNA follows: TGTGCCTGGAGTGAAGGCAATGAAAAACTGTTTTTT. This codes for CAWSEGNEKLFF.

V gene TRBV5-1 combines with J gene TRBJ1-1; D uncertain. Germline values: CDR1 SGHRS, CDR2 YFSETQ. The V end lost 1 base, the J end lost 5 bases, and 9 bases lay between the germline ends. The CDR3 is 13 residues long. The CDR3, as DNA: TGCGCCAGCAGCTTGTCAATGGGAACTGAAGCTTTCTTT. Translated: CASSLSMGTEAFF.

The J gene is TRBJ1-2, the V gene TRBV6-6, with a possible D match to TRBD1 (5 bases). This CDR3 has 14 residues. CDR1 and CDR2 (germline): MNHNY, SVGAGI (reference sequence). The V end lost 0 bases, the J end lost 8 bases, and 13 bases lay between the germline ends. The CDR3 DNA reads as TGTGCCAGCAGTTACTCGGCCAGGGTTGAAGGCTACACCTTC. Its translation is CASSYSARVEGYTF.

In DNA form, the CDR3 reads TGCGCCAGCAGCTTGGCGAACATATACACAGATACGCAGTATTTT. It yields the protein CASSLANIYTDTQYF. This chain links TRBV5-1 with TRBJ2-3; no clear D gene. CDR1 and CDR2 from the germline V gene are SGHRS and YFSETQ. V lost 0 bases and J lost 2, with 10 bases in between. The CDR3 extends over 15 amino acids.

The V gene is TRBV11-2, the J gene TRBJ2-1; 8 bases align to TRBD2. Germline CDR1 and CDR2: SGHAT and FQNNGV. This CDR3 contains 13 residues. After removal of 5 bases from V and 9 bases from J, the junction contained 6 bases not matched to a gene. DNA of the CDR3: TGTGCCAGCAGCCCCGGGACTAGGGCTGAGCAGTTCTTC. The encoded protein is CASSPGTRAEQFF.

The J gene is TRBJ2-3, the V gene TRBV5-6; 7 positions match TRBD2. The V gene's germline CDR1 is SGHDT and CDR2 YYEEEE. The CDR3 totals 13 residues. CDR3 sequence reads: CASLAANTDTQYF. DNA for the CDR3: TGTGCGTCCCTAGCGGCTAACACAGATACGCAGTATTTT. Combining the CDR3 with reference TRBV5-6 and TRBJ2-3 gives the whole variable domain DAGVTQSPTHLIKTRGQQVTLRCSPKSGHDTVSWYQQALGQGPQFIFQYYEEEERQRGNFPDRFSGHQFPNYSSELNVNALLLGDSALYLCASLAANTDTQYFGPGTRLTVL.

The V gene is TRBV6-5, the J gene TRBJ2-6; D is perhaps TRBD1 or TRBD2 (5 bases each). V lost 4 bases and J 3 bases, leaving 13 bases between the germline ends. This CDR3 region has 16 residues. The germline V gene has CDR1 MNHEY and CDR2 SVGAGI. The CDR3 coding sequence is TGTGCCAGCAGTTTCTGGCAGGGAGATGGGGCCAACGTCCTGACTTTC. Residues: CASSFWQGDGANVLTF.

The V and J genes are TRBV7-9 and TRBJ2-5; 14 positions agree with TRBD2. Germline values: CDR1 SEHNR, CDR2 FQNEAQ (reference sequence). The CDR3 is made up of 16 amino acids. V gave up 5 bases and J gave up 5 bases; unmatched junction bases: 7. The CDR3 is CASSPRLAGGRETQYF. DNA of the CDR3: TGTGCCAGCAGCCCCCGACTAGCGGGAGGGAGGGAGACCCAGTACTTC.

The chain combines TRBV4-1 with TRBJ2-7, with unresolved D. The CDR3 extends over 13 amino acids. Trimming took 1 base from V and 5 from J, leaving 9 bases between them. Per the germline V gene, CDR1 is MGHRA and CDR2 is YSYEKL. CDR3 nucleotide sequence: TGCGCCAGCAGCCAAGGAAAGCGCGACGAGCAGTACTTC. Residues: CASSQGKRDEQYF.

The chain recombines TRBV6-1 with TRBJ2-1; D gene unclear. V was pared by 6 bases and J by 4 bases, with 16 bases between. The germline gives CDR1 MNHNS, CDR2 SASEGT. The CDR3 loop spans 15 amino acids. For the CDR3, the DNA is TGTGCCAGCAGCGACGACGGAGCCATTTACAATGAGCAGTTCTTC. Protein sequence: CASSDDGAIYNEQFF.

This chain connects TRBV10-2 to TRBJ2-1; 7 nucleotides line up with TRBD1. Unmatched junction bases numbered 9, after V lost 4 bases and J lost 6 bases. In germline, CDR1 is WSHSY, CDR2 SAAADI. The length of the CDR3 is 15 residues. The CDR3, as DNA: TGCGCCAGCAGTGTTTGGGCAGGGGGTGGCAATGAGCAGTTCTTC. Translating it yields CASSVWAGGGNEQFF.

The J gene is TRBJ2-2, the V gene TRBV4-3, with 10 positions matching TRBD2. This CDR3 comprises 19 residues. Germline loops: CDR1 LGHNA, CDR2 YSLEER. Trimming at V came to 0 bases and at J to 6 bases, leaving 13 bases not matched to a gene. The CDR3 DNA reads TGCGCCAGCAGCCAAGATGTTGGCACTAGCGGGATAGAGGCCGGGGAGCTGTTTTTT. This translates into CASSQDVGTSGIEAGELFF.

The chain combines TRBV5-4 with TRBJ1-6, with unresolved D. CDR1 and CDR2 (germline): SGHNT, YYREEE (reference sequence). V was pared by 0 bases and J by 1 base, with 8 bases between. This CDR3 spans 16 amino acids. CDR3 DNA: TGTGCCAGCAGCTTGGTTGACTTTTCCTATAATTCACCCCTCCACTTT. Translated, it gives CASSLVDFSYNSPLHF.

The chain employs TRBV13 and TRBJ2-7; D might be TRBD1 (6 bases). V was pared by 4 bases and J by 5 bases, with 12 bases between. The CDR3 runs to 13 residues. CDR1 is PRHDT, CDR2 FYEKMQ, per germline (reference sequence). CDR3 coding DNA: TGTGCCAGCAGCTATCTACAGGGAAACGAGCAGTACTTC. Protein product: CASSYLQGNEQYF.